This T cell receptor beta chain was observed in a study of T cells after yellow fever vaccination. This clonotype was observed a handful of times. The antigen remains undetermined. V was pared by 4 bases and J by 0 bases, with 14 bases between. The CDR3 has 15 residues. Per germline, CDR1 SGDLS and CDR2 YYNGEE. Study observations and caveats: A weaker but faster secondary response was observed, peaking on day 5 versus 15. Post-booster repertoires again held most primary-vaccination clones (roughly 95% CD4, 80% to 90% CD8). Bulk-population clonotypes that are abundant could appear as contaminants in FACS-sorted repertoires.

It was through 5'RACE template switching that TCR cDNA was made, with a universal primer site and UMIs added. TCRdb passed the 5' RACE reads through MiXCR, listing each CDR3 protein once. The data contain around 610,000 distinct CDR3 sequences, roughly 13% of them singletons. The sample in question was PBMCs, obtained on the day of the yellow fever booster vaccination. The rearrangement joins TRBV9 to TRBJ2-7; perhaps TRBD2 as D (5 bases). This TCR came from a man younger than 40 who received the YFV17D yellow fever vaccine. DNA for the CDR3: TGTGCCAGCAGCCCCTCAGCGGTGAGCTCCTACGAGCAGTACTTC. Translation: CASSPSAVSSYEQYF.